This T cell receptor (beta chain) is from a study of identifying expanded T cells in peripheral blood. Study-level findings and limits: Over around two and four weeks, about 16 and 19 clones changed, versus 1.2 between replicates. Clone count variance between roughly 2-week samples rose with total template count.

Here immunoSEQ multiplex PCR was the method, and the copy in TCRdb shows in-frame clones only, minus some. The data show roughly 75,000 clones, with roughly 90% seen just once and over 2.5% held by the top ten. Germline V lookup: CDR1 SGHAT, CDR2 FQNNGV. CDR3 length: 14 amino acids. Between the trimmed V and J ends, which lost 6 bases and 0 bases, there was a span of 6 bases. A remark on this clone: What it recognizes is unknown.

Healthy donors had no documented immune events, such as infections, while sampled. This sequence joins TRBV11-2 and TRBJ2-6; unclear D gene. This TCR was sampled from a person between 18 and 75 years old in good health. Specimen: blood. This CDR3 reads CASRNSSGANVLTF. The CDR3 DNA reads TGTGCCAGCAGAAACAGCTCTGGGGCCAACGTCCTGACTTTC.